These 9 T cell receptor beta chains were all obtained from the same sample, sequenced in a study of shared clonotypes between healthy human individuals. Libraries were prepared by immunoSEQ multiplex PCR; TCRdb keeps only in-frame clonotypes and omits some of them. The sample has about a million clones, 70% to 80% seen once. Sequencing was done on a sample of memory CD4+ T cells from PBMCs. Subset: CD45RA-negative fraction. The receptors originated from a man aged 18 to 29 in good health. Some clones in this sample may be carry-over from other donors' samples.

With respect to this clone: Within the sample, other DNA sequences also encode this same CDR3. The chain links TRBV6-5 to TRBJ1-3; D gene unclear. Germline V gives CDR1 MNHEY, CDR2 SVGAGI. Trimming took 8 bases from V and 0 from J, leaving 5 bases between them. The CDR3 is 12 residues long. The CDR3 DNA reads TGTGCCAGCCTAAGCTCTGGAAACACCATATATTTT. It yields the protein CASLSSGNTIYF.

There are a few counts of this clone. J is TRBJ2-6 and V is TRBV5-4; 7 bases fit TRBD1. The J segment lost 2 bases and the V segment lost 5 bases, leaving 7 bases of the junction unmatched. Germline V gene sequence: CDR1 SGHNT, CDR2 YYREEE (reference sequence). This CDR3 has 16 residues. As DNA, the CDR3 is TGTGCCAGCAGAAAACAGGGGTCCCCTGGGGCCAACGTCCTGACTTTC. Protein sequence: CASRKQGSPGANVLTF.

The chain carries TRBV29-1 and TRBJ2-1; 10 positions match TRBD1. Trimming at V came to 4 bases and at J to 5 bases, leaving 8 bases not matched to a gene. In germline, CDR1 is SQVTM, CDR2 ANQGSEA. This CDR3 region has 15 residues. CDR3 coding DNA: TGCAGCGTTGGGGGGACAGGGGCGCTGGACAATGAGCAGTTCTTC. Translating gives CSVGGTGALDNEQFF.

This clone was detected only a few times. The CDR3 DNA reads TGTGCCTGGAGTAGCGTGCGGAACACTGAAGCTTTCTTT. This codes for CAWSSVRNTEAFF. V usage is TRBV30 and J usage is TRBJ1-1; D not certain. Deletions cut 2 bases from V and 1 base from J, with 8 bases between. CDR1 is GTSNPN, CDR2 SVGIG, per germline (reference sequence). This CDR3 is built from 13 residues.

Of note for this clone: The germline gene is not matched at one end of the junction; a read error may be the cause. The chain couples TRBV27 to TRBJ1-4; D call uncertain. The CDR3 is 14 residues long. The germline V gene has CDR1 MNHEY and CDR2 SMNVEV (reference sequence). In nucleotides, the CDR3 is TGTGCCAGCAGTTCCCTCGGAGCTAACGAAAAACTGTTTTTT. This encodes CASSSLGANEKLFF.

This chain uses TRBV18 with TRBJ2-2; 7 bases are shared with TRBD1. Germline assignment: CDR1 KGHSH and CDR2 LQKENI. J gave up 1 base and V 4 bases, and 6 bases lay outside the gene matches. CDR3 length: 16 residues. CDR3 sequence: CASSLPGGQNTGELFF. In DNA form, the CDR3 reads TGTGCCAGCTCACTTCCAGGGGGTCAGAACACCGGGGAGCTGTTTTTT.

The chain has TRBV28 and TRBJ2-1; 13 bases are shared with TRBD2. The V gene end was trimmed by 7 bases and the J gene end by 7 bases; junction bases not matched to a gene: 10. CDR1 and CDR2 (germline): MDHEN, SYDVKM. CDR3 length: 16 amino acids. CDR3 nucleotides: TGTGCCAGCACACGAGGACTAGCGGGAGTCAAAAATGAGCAGTTCTTC. Its translation is CASTRGLAGVKNEQFF.

The V call is TRBV29-1, the J call TRBJ2-1; the D is unclear. CDR1 and CDR2 (germline): SQVTM, ANQGSEA. The ends were cut back, 4 bases at V and 0 bases at J, with 7 bases in the middle. The CDR3 loop spans 13 amino acids. The CDR3 DNA reads as TGCAGCGTTGTCCCCGGCTCCTACAATGAGCAGTTCTTC. Translating gives CSVVPGSYNEQFF.

The chain has TRBV9 and TRBJ1-2, with D uncertain. The CDR3 runs to 14 residues. Germline loops: CDR1 SGDLS, CDR2 YYNGEE. Trimming cost V 1 base and J 8 bases, with 15 bases left between them. CDR3 DNA sequence: TGTGCCAGCAGCGTAAGTCCAGGCCCGGAGGGCTACACCTTC. Its protein product is CASSVSPGPEGYTF. The full variable domain, in which reference TRBV9 and TRBJ1-2 provide the parts outside the CDR3, is DSGVTQTPKHLITATGQRVTLRCSPRSGDLSVYWYQQSLDQGLQFLIQYYNGEERAKGNILERFSAQQFPDLHSELNLSSLELGDSALYFCASSVSPGPEGYTFGSGTRLTVV.